This T cell receptor beta chain was identified during a study of brain T cells in children with intractable seizures. Looked up from germline, CDR1 is MNHEY and CDR2 is SMNVEV (reference sequence). Between the trimmed V and J ends, which lost 4 bases and 4 bases, there was a span of 6 bases. The CDR3 sequence is 12 residues long. The assay was immunoSEQ multiplex PCR, and TCRdb's table has in-frame clones only and misses some. The sample has roughly 110,000 clones; 85% to 95% are singletons. This sequence originates from a boy under three years old with hemimegalencephaly and intractable seizures. The chain joins TRBV27 to TRBJ2-3; D not resolved. The material was peripheral blood, obtained at surgery. The CDR3, as DNA: TGTGCCAGCAGTTCGCCTCCAGATACGCAGTATTTT. Translated: CASSSPPDTQYF.